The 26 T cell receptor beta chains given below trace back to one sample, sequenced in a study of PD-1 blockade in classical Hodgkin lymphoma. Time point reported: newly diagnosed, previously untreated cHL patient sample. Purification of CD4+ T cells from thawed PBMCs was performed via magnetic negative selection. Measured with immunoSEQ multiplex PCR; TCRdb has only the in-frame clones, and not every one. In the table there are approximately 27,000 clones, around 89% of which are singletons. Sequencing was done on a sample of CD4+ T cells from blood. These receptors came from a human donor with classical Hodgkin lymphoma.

Here the CDR3 reads CASSRPSGTYTGELFF. CDR3 nucleotides: TGTGCCAGCAGCAGACCTAGCGGGACGTACACCGGGGAGCTGTTTTTT. This rearrangement joins TRBV9 to TRBJ2-2; TRBD2 aligns across 9 bases. The CDR3 extends over 16 amino acids. Germline lookup yields CDR1 SGDLS and CDR2 YYNGEE. Trimming at V came to 4 bases and at J to 3 bases, leaving 7 bases not matched to a gene.

As DNA, the CDR3 is TGTGCCAGCTCACCAAGGGCAGAGAATGAAAAACTGTTTTTT. Translated: CASSPRAENEKLFF. The chain links TRBV18 to TRBJ1-4; no clear D gene. This CDR3 has 14 amino acids. Germline V gene lookup returns CDR1 KGHSH and CDR2 LQKENI. The V and J ends lost 2 bases and 5 bases respectively, with 9 bases between them. The whole variable domain, remainder taken from reference TRBV18 and TRBJ1-4, is NAGVMQNPRHLVRRRGQEARLRCSPMKGHSHVYWYRQLPEEGLKFMVYLQKENIIDESGMPKERFSAEFPKEGPSILRIQQVVRGDSAAYFCASSPRAENEKLFFGSGTQLSVL.

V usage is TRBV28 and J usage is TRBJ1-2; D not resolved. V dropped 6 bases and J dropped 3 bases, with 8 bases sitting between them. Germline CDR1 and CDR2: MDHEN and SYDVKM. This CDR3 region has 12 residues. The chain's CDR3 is CASSLGYYGYTF. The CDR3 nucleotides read TGTGCCAGCAGCTTAGGGTACTATGGCTACACCTTC.

The CDR3: CASSNANTGELFF. CDR3 bases: TGTGCCAGCAGTAACGCGAACACCGGGGAGCTGTTTTTT. The chain is built from TRBV6-5 and TRBJ2-2; D ambiguous. This CDR3 spans 13 amino acids. Germline CDR1 and CDR2: MNHEY and SVGAGI. The ends were cut back, 5 bases at V and 0 bases at J, with 4 bases in the middle.

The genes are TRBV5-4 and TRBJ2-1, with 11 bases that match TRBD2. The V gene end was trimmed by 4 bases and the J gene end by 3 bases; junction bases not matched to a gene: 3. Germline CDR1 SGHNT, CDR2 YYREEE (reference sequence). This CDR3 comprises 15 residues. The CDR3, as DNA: TGTGCCAGCAGCCAAACTAGCGGGAGCTACAATGAGCAGTTCTTC. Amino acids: CASSQTSGSYNEQFF.

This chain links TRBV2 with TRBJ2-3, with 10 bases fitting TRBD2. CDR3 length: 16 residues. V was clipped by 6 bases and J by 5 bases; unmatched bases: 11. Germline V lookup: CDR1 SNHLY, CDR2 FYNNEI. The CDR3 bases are TGTGCCAGCAGAAAAACTAGCGGGATCCGCGGAGATACGCAGTATTTT. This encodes CASRKTSGIRGDTQYF.

The CDR3 is CASGLGGGSIDTQYF. Here the CDR3 DNA reads TGTGCTAGTGGTTTGGGTGGCGGGAGTATAGATACGCAGTATTTT. The gene calls are TRBV12-5 and TRBJ2-3; 7 bases agree with TRBD2. This CDR3 has 15 residues. CDR1 LGHNT and CDR2 FRNRAP come from the germline V gene. V shed 1 base, J shed 5 bases, and the junction held 6 bases outside the gene matches.

Here the CDR3 reads CASSMVGGSTDTQYF. CDR3 nucleotides: TGTGCCAGTAGTATGGTGGGAGGGAGCACAGATACGCAGTATTTT. This chain links TRBV19 with TRBJ2-3, with TRBD2 matching over 7 bases. The germline CDR1 and CDR2 sequences are LNHDA and SQIVND (reference sequence). The ends lost 3 bases at V and 0 bases at J; junction bases unmatched: 3. This CDR3 contains 15 residues.

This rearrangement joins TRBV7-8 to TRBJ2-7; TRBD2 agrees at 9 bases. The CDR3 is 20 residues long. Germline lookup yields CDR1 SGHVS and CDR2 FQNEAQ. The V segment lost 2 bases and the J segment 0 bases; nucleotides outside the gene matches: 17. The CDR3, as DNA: TGTGCCAGCAGCTTAACCCCACGTTGGGGCGGGAGGGGGAGCTCCTACGAGCAGTACTTC. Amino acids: CASSLTPRWGGRGSSYEQYF.

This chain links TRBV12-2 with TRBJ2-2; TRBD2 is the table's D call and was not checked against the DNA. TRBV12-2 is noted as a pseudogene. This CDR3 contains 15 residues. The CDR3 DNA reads TGTGCAAGTCGGCCTAGCGGGAGGTGCACCGGGGAGCTGTTTTTT. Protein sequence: CASRPSGRCTGELFF.

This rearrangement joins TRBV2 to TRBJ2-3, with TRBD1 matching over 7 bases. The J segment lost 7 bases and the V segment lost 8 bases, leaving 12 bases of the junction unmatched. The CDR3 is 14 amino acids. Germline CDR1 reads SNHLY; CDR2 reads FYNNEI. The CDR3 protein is CASLSRQGRNTQYF. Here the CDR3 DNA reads TGTGCCAGCCTCTCCCGACAGGGACGAAATACGCAGTATTTT.

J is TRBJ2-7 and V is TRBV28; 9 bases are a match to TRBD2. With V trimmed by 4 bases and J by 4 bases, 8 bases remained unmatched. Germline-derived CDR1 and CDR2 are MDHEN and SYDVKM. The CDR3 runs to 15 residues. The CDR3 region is CASSSHGSGRYEQYF. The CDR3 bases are TGTGCCAGCAGTTCCCACGGTAGCGGGAGATACGAGCAGTACTTC.

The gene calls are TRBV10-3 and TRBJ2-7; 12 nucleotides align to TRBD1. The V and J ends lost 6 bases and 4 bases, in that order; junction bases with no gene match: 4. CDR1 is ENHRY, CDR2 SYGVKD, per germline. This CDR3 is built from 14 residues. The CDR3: CAIRPGQGAYEQYF. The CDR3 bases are TGTGCCATCAGGCCGGGACAGGGGGCATACGAGCAGTACTTC.

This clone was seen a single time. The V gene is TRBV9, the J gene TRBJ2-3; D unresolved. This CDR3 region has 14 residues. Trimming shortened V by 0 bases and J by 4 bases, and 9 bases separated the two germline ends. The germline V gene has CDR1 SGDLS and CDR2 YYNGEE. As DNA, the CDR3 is TGTGCCAGCAGCGTAGGACCATTCCCAGATACGCAGTATTTT. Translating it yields CASSVGPFPDTQYF.

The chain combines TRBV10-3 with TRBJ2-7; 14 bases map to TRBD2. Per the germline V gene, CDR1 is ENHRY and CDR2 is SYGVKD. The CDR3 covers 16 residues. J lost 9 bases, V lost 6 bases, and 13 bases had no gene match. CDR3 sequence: CAISPGGLAGESSQYF. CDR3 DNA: TGTGCCATCAGCCCAGGGGGACTAGCGGGAGAAAGTTCGCAGTACTTC.

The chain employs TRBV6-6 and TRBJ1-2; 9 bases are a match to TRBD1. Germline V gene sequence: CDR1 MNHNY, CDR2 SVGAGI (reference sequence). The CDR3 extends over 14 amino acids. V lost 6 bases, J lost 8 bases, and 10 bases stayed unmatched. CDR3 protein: CASSPSRDREGYTF. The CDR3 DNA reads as TGTGCCAGCAGCCCGTCCCGGGACAGGGAAGGCTACACCTTC.

The CDR3 spells CASTVGGLSYEQYF. DNA of the CDR3: TGTGCCAGCACGGTGGGAGGCCTCTCCTACGAGCAGTACTTC. The rearrangement joins TRBV28 to TRBJ2-7; weak D call: TRBD2 (6 bases). V was clipped by 7 bases and J by 0 bases, with 13 bases between them. Per germline, CDR1 MDHEN and CDR2 SYDVKM. The CDR3 totals 14 residues.

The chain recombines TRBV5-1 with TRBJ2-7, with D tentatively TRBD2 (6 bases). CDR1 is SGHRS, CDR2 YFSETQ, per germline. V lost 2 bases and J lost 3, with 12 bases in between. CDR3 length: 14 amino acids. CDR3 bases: TGCGCCAGCAGCTTTTCACTAGCCAACTACGAGCAGTACTTC. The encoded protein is CASSFSLANYEQYF.

The CDR3 DNA sequence: TGTGCCAGCAGAGAACAGGGGCCAGATACGCAGTATTTT. Protein sequence: CASREQGPDTQYF. This chain joins TRBV2 and TRBJ2-3; 7 nucleotides line up with TRBD1. The CDR3 contains 13 residues. V lost 6 bases, J lost 4 bases, and 4 bases stayed unmatched. In germline, CDR1 is SNHLY, CDR2 FYNNEI.

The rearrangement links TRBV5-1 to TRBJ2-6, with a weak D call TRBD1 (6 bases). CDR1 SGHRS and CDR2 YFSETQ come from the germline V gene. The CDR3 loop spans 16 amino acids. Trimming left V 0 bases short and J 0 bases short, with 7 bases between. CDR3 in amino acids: CASSLGQASGANVLTF. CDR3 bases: TGCGCCAGCAGCTTGGGACAGGCCTCTGGGGCCAACGTCCTGACTTTC.

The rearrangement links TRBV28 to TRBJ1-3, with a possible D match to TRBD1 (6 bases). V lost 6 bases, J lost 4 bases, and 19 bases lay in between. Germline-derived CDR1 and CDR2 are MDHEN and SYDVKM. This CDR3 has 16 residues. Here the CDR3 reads CASSPPGRGGGNTIYF. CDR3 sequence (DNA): TGTGCCAGCAGCCCTCCCGGCAGGGGCGGCGGAAACACCATATATTTT.

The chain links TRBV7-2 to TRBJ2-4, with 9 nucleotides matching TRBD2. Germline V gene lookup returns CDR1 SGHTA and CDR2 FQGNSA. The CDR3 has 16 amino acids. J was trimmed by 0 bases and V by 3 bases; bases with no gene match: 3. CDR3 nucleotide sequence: TGTGCCAGCAGCTTGGCGGGAGGGTTAGCCAAAAACATTCAGTACTTC. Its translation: CASSLAGGLAKNIQYF. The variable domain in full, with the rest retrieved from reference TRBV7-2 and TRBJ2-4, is GAGVSQSPSNKVTEKGKDVELRCDPISGHTALYWYRQSLGQGLEFLIYFQGNSAPDKSGLPSDRFSAERTGGSVSTLTIQRTQQEDSAVYLCASSLAGGLAKNIQYFGAGTRLSVL.

The CDR3 reads CASSLAPLAGGLGELFF. The CDR3, as DNA: TGTGCCAGCAGCTTAGCCCCACTAGCGGGCGGGCTCGGGGAGCTGTTTTTT. The rearrangement links TRBV11-2 to TRBJ2-2, with 9 bases that match TRBD2. Germline-derived CDR1 and CDR2 are SGHAT and FQNNGV. J lost 7 bases, V lost 1 base, and 10 bases had no gene match. The CDR3 has 17 amino acids.

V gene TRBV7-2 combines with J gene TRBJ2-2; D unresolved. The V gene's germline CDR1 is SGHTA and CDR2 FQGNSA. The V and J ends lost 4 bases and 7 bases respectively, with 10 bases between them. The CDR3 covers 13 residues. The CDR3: CASSSLVVGELFF. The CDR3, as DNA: TGTGCCAGCAGCTCCTTAGTAGTCGGGGAGCTGTTTTTT.

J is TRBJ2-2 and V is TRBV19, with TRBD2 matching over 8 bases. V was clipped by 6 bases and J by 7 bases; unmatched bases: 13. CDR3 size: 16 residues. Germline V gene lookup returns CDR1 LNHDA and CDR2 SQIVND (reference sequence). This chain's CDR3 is CASSRGGLAGGGELFF. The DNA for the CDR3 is TGTGCCAGTAGCCGTGGAGGACTAGCTGGGGGCGGGGAGCTGTTTTTT.

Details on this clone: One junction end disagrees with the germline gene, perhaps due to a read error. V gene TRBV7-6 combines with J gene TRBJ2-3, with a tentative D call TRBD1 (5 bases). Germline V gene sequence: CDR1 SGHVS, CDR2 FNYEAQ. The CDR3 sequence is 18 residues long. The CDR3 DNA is TGTGCCAGCACCTTAAAAATCCAGGGAATCACGGGCACAGATACGCAGTATTTT. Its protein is CASTLKIQGITGTDTQYF.